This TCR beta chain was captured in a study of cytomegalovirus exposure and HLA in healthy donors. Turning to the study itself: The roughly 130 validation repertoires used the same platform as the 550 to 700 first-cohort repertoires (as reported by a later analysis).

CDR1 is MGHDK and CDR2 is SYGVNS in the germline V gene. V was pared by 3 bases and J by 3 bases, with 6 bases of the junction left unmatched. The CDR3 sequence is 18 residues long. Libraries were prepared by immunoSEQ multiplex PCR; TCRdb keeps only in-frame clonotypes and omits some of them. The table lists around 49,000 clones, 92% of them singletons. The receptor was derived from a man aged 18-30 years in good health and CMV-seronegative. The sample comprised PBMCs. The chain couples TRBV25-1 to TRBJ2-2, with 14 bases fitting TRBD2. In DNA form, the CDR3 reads TGTGCCAGCAGTGAGGGACTAGCGGGAGTGGTGCACACCGGGGAGCTGTTTTTT. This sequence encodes CASSEGLAGVVHTGELFF.